Below are 30 T cell receptor beta chains sequenced from a single sample in a study of T-cell memory formation after mild COVID-19. TCRdb re-derived calls from the 5' RACE reads in MiXCR, one entry per CDR3 protein. The data show around 300,000 distinct CDR3 sequences, less than 20% seen once. The material sequenced was PBMCs or a T cell subset sorted from them (not recorded which). Every receptor here comes from a man between 18 and 35 years old who had mild COVID-19 (a few samples of this study predate the infection). Cell type and time point are not known.

J is TRBJ2-3 and V is TRBV4-2, with D maybe TRBD1 (6 bases). V was trimmed by 1 base and J by 2 bases, leaving 10 bases between them. The germline CDR1 and CDR2 sequences are LGHNA and YNFKEQ. This CDR3 has 15 amino acids. The CDR3 DNA sequence: TGTGCCAGCAGCCAAGGGGGGACACACACAGATACGCAGTATTTT. It codes for CASSQGGTHTDTQYF.

CDR3 amino acids: CASSKYEQYF. The CDR3 nucleotides read TGTGCCAGCAGTAAATACGAGCAGTACTTC. The V and J genes are TRBV6-1 and TRBJ2-7; no reliable D call. V gave up 5 bases and J gave up 4 bases, with 3 bases separating them. The CDR3 spans 10 residues. In germline, CDR1 is MNHNS, CDR2 SASEGT.

The chain is built from TRBV20-1 and TRBJ2-5; D call uncertain. This CDR3 is built from 13 residues. The V gene lost 1 base and the J gene lost 3 bases, with 9 bases spanning the gap. CDR1 and CDR2 (germline): DFQATT, SNEGSKA (reference sequence). The CDR3 DNA is TGCAGTGCTAGAGTCCCAGGCAAAGAGACCCAGTACTTC. It codes for CSARVPGKETQYF.

The chain uses TRBV6-5 and TRBJ2-5; D is unclear. The germline CDR1 and CDR2 sequences are MNHEY and SVGAGI. V lost 0 bases, J lost 0 bases, and 8 bases lay in between. This CDR3 comprises 15 residues. CDR3 DNA: TGTGCCAGCAGTTACTCGAGCGCGTACCAAGAGACCCAGTACTTC. Protein product: CASSYSSAYQETQYF.

This clonotype was seen more than once but under ten times. The chain recombines TRBV7-3 with TRBJ1-6, with 9 bases lining up with TRBD1. After removal of 5 bases from V and 7 bases from J, the junction contained 6 bases not matched to a gene. Germline CDR1 reads SGHTA; CDR2 reads FQGTGA. The CDR3 length is 15 residues. The CDR3, as DNA: TGTGCCAGCAGCCCACAGGGGGCGAAGAATTCACCCCTCCACTTT. Translating it yields CASSPQGAKNSPLHF.

The chain carries TRBV5-1 and TRBJ1-6; 7 nucleotides align to TRBD1. This CDR3 has 17 amino acids. Trimming took 4 bases from V and 1 from J; bases not matched to a gene: 8. The germline CDR1 and CDR2 sequences are SGHRS and YFSETQ. CDR3 sequence (DNA): TGCGCCAGCAGCCGGGGGACAGAACGTTCCTATAATTCACCCCTCCACTTT. It specifies CASSRGTERSYNSPLHF. Combining the CDR3 with reference TRBV5-1 and TRBJ1-6 gives the whole variable domain KAGVTQTPRYLIKTRGQQVTLSCSPISGHRSVSWYQQTPGQGLQFLFEYFSETQRNKGNFPGRFSGRQFSNSRSEMNVSTLELGDSALYLCASSRGTERSYNSPLHFGNGTRLTVT.

This clonotype turned up a few times. The genes are TRBV29-1 and TRBJ1-2; no reliable D call. CDR1 is SQVTM, CDR2 ANQGSEA, per germline. The CDR3 runs 12 residues. Trimming removed 1 base at V and 0 bases at J, with 3 bases between. The DNA of the CDR3 is TGCAGCGTTGAAGTCCCTAACTATGGCTACACCTTC. Translated, it gives CSVEVPNYGYTF.

This clonotype was recorded many times. The chain links TRBV9 to TRBJ1-6; D call uncertain. The CDR3 consists of 15 residues. Germline CDR1 is SGDLS and CDR2 is YYNGEE. The germline V and J ends were trimmed by 3 bases and 8 bases, with 15 bases remaining between them. The DNA for the CDR3 is TGTGCCAGCAGCGAGGGCCTGAGGGAATATTCACCCCTCCACTTT. Translated: CASSEGLREYSPLHF.

The chain joins TRBV7-8 to TRBJ2-3; 8 nucleotides line up with TRBD1. Germline assignment: CDR1 SGHVS and CDR2 FQNEAQ. CDR3 length: 16 amino acids. V lost 4 bases and J lost 5; bases outside the gene matches: 11. The CDR3 loop reads CASSSSGGSAGDTQYF. As DNA, the CDR3 is TGTGCCAGCAGCTCTTCAGGGGGCTCAGCGGGAGATACGCAGTATTTT.

This chain links TRBV11-3 with TRBJ2-1, with D unclear. The CDR3 extends over 16 amino acids. Germline V lookup: CDR1 SGHNT, CDR2 YENEEA. V was trimmed by 0 bases and J by 4 bases, leaving 13 bases between them. In DNA, the CDR3 is TGTGCCAGCAGCTTAGATCGTATCACAGCTTACAATGAGCAGTTCTTC. It is translated as CASSLDRITAYNEQFF.

In this sample, this clonotype turned up a few times. The chain joins TRBV7-9 to TRBJ2-2; D remains unclear. The CDR3 is made up of 12 amino acids. Germline values: CDR1 SEHNR, CDR2 FQNEAQ (reference sequence). V was pared by 5 bases and J by 5 bases, with 6 bases between. In DNA form, the CDR3 reads TGTGCCAGCAGCCCCATGACCGGGGAGCTGTTTTTT. Translation: CASSPMTGELFF.

This clonotype turned up a few times. In DNA, the CDR3 is TGTGCCAGCAGCCCGGTACCTAACGAGCAGTTCTTC. It specifies CASSPVPNEQFF. The V and J genes are TRBV7-9 and TRBJ2-1; no firm D call. This CDR3 spans 12 amino acids. V was pared by 5 bases and J by 10 bases, with 12 bases between. Germline values: CDR1 SEHNR, CDR2 FQNEAQ (reference sequence). The variable domain in full, with the rest retrieved from reference TRBV7-9 and TRBJ2-1, is DTGVSQNPRHKITKRGQNVTFRCDPISEHNRLYWYRQTLGQGPEFLTYFQNEAQLEKSRLLSDRFSAERPKGSFSTLEIQRTEQGDSAMYLCASSPVPNEQFFGPGTRLTVL.

Only a few counts were recorded for this clonotype. The V gene is TRBV7-3, the J gene TRBJ1-1; 7 bases agree with TRBD1. Germline values: CDR1 SGHTA, CDR2 FQGTGA. The CDR3 has 14 amino acids. Trimming removed 1 base from V and 5 bases from J; junction bases left unmatched: 4. The CDR3 reads CASSLNQGGTEAFF. The DNA of the CDR3 is TGTGCCAGCAGCTTAAATCAGGGGGGGACTGAAGCTTTCTTT.

This sequence joins TRBV20-1 and TRBJ2-3; the D gene could be TRBD1 or TRBD2 (5 bases each). V was cut by 0 bases and J by 4 bases, with 11 bases left in between. CDR1 is DFQATT and CDR2 is SNEGSKA in the germline V gene (reference sequence). CDR3 length equals 14 residues. The CDR3 sequence: CSARDGTVADTQYF. CDR3 nucleotides: TGCAGTGCTAGAGATGGGACCGTCGCAGATACGCAGTATTTT.

The sample holds a few counts of this clonotype. The chain combines TRBV20-1 with TRBJ2-7; D remains ambiguous. Germline lookup yields CDR1 DFQATT and CDR2 SNEGSKA (reference sequence). V lost 5 bases and J 3 bases, leaving 14 bases between the germline ends. The CDR3 has 13 residues. The CDR3 loop reads CSAPWPENYEQYF. The CDR3 bases are TGCAGTGCTCCTTGGCCGGAGAACTACGAGCAGTACTTC.

This clonotype was observed a handful of times. V usage is TRBV27 and J usage is TRBJ1-5, with 7 positions matching TRBD1. Germline V gives CDR1 MNHEY, CDR2 SMNVEV (reference sequence). This CDR3 is built from 13 residues. Losses at the gene ends were 5 bases for V and 11 bases for J; bases not matched to a gene: 9. CDR3 coding DNA: TGTGCCAGCAGTGGAACCGGGACAGCGGCCCAGCATTTT. Translation gives CASSGTGTAAQHF.

This clonotype was detected only a few times. This rearrangement joins TRBV12-3 or TRBV12-4 to TRBJ2-1, with D perhaps TRBD2 (6 bases). This CDR3 is 14 amino acids long. Trimming stripped 6 bases from V and 4 bases from J, with 13 bases between. The CDR3 reads CASSRDSNYNEQFF. The CDR3 DNA is TGTGCCAGCAGCCGGGACTCTAATTACAATGAGCAGTTCTTC.

This clonotype turned up a few times. The CDR3 DNA follows: TGCGCCAGCAGCCCGGACACCCCAGGTTCACCCCTCCACTTT. It specifies CASSPDTPGSPLHF. V and J are TRBV5-1 and TRBJ1-6, with D possibly TRBD1 on 5 matching bases. This CDR3 contains 14 residues. CDR1 is SGHRS, CDR2 YFSETQ, per germline. V lost 4 bases to trimming and J lost 9 bases, with 14 bases between them.

Many counts were recorded for this clonotype. This sequence joins TRBV12-3 or TRBV12-4 and TRBJ2-7; either TRBD1 or TRBD2 may fit D (5 bases each). V was shortened by 7 bases and J by 0 bases, with 13 bases between the two germline ends. The CDR3 contains 14 residues. DNA of the CDR3: TGTGCCAGCAATTTTAAGGGGAGCTCCTACGAGCAGTACTTC. Protein: CASNFKGSSYEQYF.

This chain joins TRBV28 and TRBJ2-7; D is unresolved. The CDR3 extends over 14 amino acids. Germline CDR1 and CDR2: MDHEN and SYDVKM. With 5 bases removed from V and 3 bases from J, the gap between germline ends came to 14 bases. The CDR3 DNA reads TGTGCCAGCAGTCCAGGTGCGTTCCGCTACGAGCAGTACGTC. It specifies CASSPGAFRYEQYV.

This clonotype was observed a few times. The chain carries TRBV7-2 and TRBJ2-3; D remains ambiguous. Deletions cut 4 bases from V and 0 bases from J, with 8 bases between. The CDR3 has 14 amino acids. The germline V gene encodes CDR1 SGHTA and CDR2 FQGNSA. The CDR3 spells CASSWGSSTDTQYF. DNA for the CDR3: TGTGCCAGCAGCTGGGGTTCTAGCACAGATACGCAGTATTTT.

The DNA for the CDR3 is TGCAGCGTTGAGGGGCCGCAGGGGGCGAACACTGAAGCTTTCTTT. Protein: CSVEGPQGANTEAFF. This chain joins TRBV29-1 and TRBJ1-1, with 8 bases that match TRBD1. The CDR3 totals 15 residues. With V trimmed by 3 bases and J by 1 base, 7 bases remained unmatched. CDR1 is SQVTM, CDR2 ANQGSEA, per germline.

The rearrangement uses TRBV29-1 and TRBJ2-1; tentatively, D is TRBD2 (7 bases). CDR1 and CDR2 from the germline V gene are SQVTM and ANQGSEA. The length of the CDR3 is 15 residues. Between the trimmed V and J ends, which lost 6 bases and 4 bases, there was a span of 19 bases. The CDR3 loop reads CSVTGGSPPYNEQFF. The CDR3, as DNA: TGCAGCGTCACGGGGGGCAGCCCTCCTTACAATGAGCAGTTCTTC.

This clonotype was picked up many times. The chain is built from TRBV7-2 and TRBJ2-2; 11 bases fit TRBD1. CDR3 length: 16 amino acids. Unmatched junction bases numbered 4, after V lost 4 bases and J lost 3 bases. Per the germline V gene, CDR1 is SGHTA and CDR2 is FQGNSA. Here the CDR3 reads CASSSRTGGDTGELFF. CDR3 sequence (DNA): TGTGCCAGCAGCTCACGGACAGGGGGCGACACCGGGGAGCTGTTTTTT.

The chain uses TRBV20-1 and TRBJ2-2; perhaps TRBD2 as D (5 bases). CDR3 length: 13 residues. Trimming removed 2 bases from V and 4 bases from J, with 8 bases in between. Germline CDR1 and CDR2: DFQATT and SNEGSKA (reference sequence). The CDR3 here is CSARRTLTGELFF. The CDR3 DNA reads as TGCAGTGCTAGACGGACTCTCACCGGGGAGCTGTTTTTT.

V is TRBV28 and J is TRBJ2-1; D gene uncertain. The V gene lost 3 bases and the J gene lost 5 bases, with 5 bases spanning the gap. CDR3 size: 12 residues. CDR1 is MDHEN, CDR2 SYDVKM, per germline. CDR3 in DNA: TGTGCCAGCAGTTTCGCCGACAATGAGCAGTTCTTC. Translated: CASSFADNEQFF.

Only a few counts were recorded for this clonotype. The V call is TRBV6-2 or TRBV6-3, the J call TRBJ2-2; D might be TRBD1 (7 bases). V lost 6 bases to trimming and J lost 7 bases, with 12 bases between them. In germline, CDR1 is MNHEY, CDR2 SVGEGT. This CDR3 region has 13 residues. CDR3 residues: CASSPGGFGELFF. Written as DNA, the CDR3 is TGTGCCAGCAGCCCAGGGGGGTTCGGGGAGCTGTTTTTT.

This clonotype has only one observation. The chain joins TRBV25-1 to TRBJ1-6; tentative D call: TRBD1 (6 bases). V dropped 6 bases and J dropped 10 bases, with 16 bases sitting between them. The CDR3 is made up of 14 amino acids. Germline assignment: CDR1 MGHDK and CDR2 SYGVNS. The CDR3 DNA follows: TGTGCCAGCAGGACAGGTACAGGGCGCTCACCCCTCCACTTT. Its translation is CASRTGTGRSPLHF.

This clonotype was detected a few times. The chain couples TRBV5-1 to TRBJ2-5; unclear D gene. This CDR3 has 13 amino acids. V gave up 0 bases and J gave up 5 bases, with 8 bases separating them. Germline V CDR1 and CDR2: SGHRS, YFSETQ. CDR3 region: CASSLGDGETQYF. The CDR3, as DNA: TGCGCCAGCAGCTTGGGTGACGGTGAGACCCAGTACTTC.

This clonotype appeared a few times. The V gene is TRBV5-1, the J gene TRBJ2-1, with 7 bases lining up with TRBD2. The V segment lost 3 bases and the J segment 13 bases; nucleotides outside the gene matches: 10. The CDR3 is 13 residues long. CDR1 and CDR2 from the germline V gene are SGHRS and YFSETQ. The CDR3 DNA reads as TGCGCCAGCAGCTCTGGGACTATCGCAGTTCAGTTCTTC. Protein product: CASSSGTIAVQFF.